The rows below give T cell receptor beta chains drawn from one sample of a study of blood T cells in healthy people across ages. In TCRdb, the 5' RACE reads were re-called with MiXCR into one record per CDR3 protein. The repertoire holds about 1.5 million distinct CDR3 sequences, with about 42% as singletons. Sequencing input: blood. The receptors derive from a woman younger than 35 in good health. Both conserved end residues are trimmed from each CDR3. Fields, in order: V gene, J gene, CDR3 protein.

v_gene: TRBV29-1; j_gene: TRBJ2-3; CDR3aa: SVVSDTQY
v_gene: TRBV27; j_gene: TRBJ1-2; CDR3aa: ASSLSHNLGGHDYT
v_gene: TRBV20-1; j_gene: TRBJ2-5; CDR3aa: SANWDPWSQETQY
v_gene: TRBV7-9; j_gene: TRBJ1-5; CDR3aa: ASSPGTRDQPQH
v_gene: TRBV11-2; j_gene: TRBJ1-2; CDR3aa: ASSTWDRGVYGYT
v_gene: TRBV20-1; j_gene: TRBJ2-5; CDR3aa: SASPTSGRALEQY
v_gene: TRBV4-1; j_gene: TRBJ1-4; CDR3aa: ASSRTPGQGEKLF
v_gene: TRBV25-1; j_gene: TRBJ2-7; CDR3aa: ASSEWDRTHRETYEQY
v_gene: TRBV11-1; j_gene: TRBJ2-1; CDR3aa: ASSLYQGQF
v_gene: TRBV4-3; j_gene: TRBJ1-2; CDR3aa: ASSQDTRAPNYGYT
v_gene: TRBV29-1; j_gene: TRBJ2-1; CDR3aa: SVGDTSLI
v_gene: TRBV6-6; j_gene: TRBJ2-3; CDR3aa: ASSDQSTSGTDTQY
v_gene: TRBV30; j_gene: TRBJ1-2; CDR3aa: AWRAGQNGYT
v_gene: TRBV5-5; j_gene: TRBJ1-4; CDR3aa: ASSRDGGDEKLF
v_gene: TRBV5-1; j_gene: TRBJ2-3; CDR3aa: ASSLADSGRPTDTQY
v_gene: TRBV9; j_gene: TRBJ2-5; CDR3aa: ASSVRVGGQETQY
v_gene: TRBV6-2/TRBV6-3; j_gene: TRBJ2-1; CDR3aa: ASSSTGTSGNEQF
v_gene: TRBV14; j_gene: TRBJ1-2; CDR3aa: ASSQAPWDDYT
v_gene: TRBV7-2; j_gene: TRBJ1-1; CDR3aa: ASSSTPGQGAEAF
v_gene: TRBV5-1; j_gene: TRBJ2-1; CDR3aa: ASSLAIGKYNEQF
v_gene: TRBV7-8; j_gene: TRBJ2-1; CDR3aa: ASSLLGAGYNEQF
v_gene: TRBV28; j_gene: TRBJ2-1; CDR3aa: ASSPGTSGSWNEQF
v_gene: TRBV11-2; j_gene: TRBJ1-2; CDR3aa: ASSGGTGVYGYT
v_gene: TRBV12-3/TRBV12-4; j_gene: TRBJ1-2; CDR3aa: ASSVPGRFYGYT
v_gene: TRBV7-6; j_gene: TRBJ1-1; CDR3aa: ASSPTLGTGNTEAF
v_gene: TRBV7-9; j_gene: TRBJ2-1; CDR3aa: ASRNRPGSYNEQF
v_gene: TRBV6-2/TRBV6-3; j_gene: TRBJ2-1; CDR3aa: ASSYVRRRGASYNEQF
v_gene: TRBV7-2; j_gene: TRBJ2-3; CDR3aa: ASSRDRAADTQY
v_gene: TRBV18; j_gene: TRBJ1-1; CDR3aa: ASSPQVRRWGTEAF
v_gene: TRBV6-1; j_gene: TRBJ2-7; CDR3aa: ASSEMVETQY
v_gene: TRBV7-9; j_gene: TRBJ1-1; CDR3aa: ASSPRQGDITEAF
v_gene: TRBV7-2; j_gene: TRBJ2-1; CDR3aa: ASSSKGLAGGSSYNEQF
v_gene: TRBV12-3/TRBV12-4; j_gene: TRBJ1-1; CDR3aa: ASRDRARTEAF
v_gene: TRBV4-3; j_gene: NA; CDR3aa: ASSQLGGLASYNEQY
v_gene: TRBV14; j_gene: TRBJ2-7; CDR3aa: ASSQDLRAGRPNEQY
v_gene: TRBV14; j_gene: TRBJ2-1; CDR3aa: ASSPSPLAAWDNEQF
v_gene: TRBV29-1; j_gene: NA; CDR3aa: SVAASGSEQY
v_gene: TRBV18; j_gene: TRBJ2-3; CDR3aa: ASSPRTSGGDTQY
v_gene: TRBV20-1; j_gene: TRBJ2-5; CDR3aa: SAREGGRGETQY
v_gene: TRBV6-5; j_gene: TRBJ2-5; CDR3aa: ASSPRTGKNEQY
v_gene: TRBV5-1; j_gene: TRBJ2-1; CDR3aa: ASSLGSRFFLSYNEQF
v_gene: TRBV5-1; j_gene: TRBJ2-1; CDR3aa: ASSLGLAPEQF
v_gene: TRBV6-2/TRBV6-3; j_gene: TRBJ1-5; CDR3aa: ASQIAGGNNNQPQH
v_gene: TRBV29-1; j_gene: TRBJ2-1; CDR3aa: SVADTGEQF
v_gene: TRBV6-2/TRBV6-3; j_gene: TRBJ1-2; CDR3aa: ASSYRDRPFYGHT